Shown below are 23 T cell receptor beta chains from a single sample sequenced in a study of blood T cell repertoires in COVID-19. TCRdb's copy holds only in-frame clones and misses some; the assay was immunoSEQ multiplex PCR. The sample lists some 380,000 clones, 70% to 90% occurring once. Sequenced material: PBMCs or T cells enriched from blood (not recorded which). All receptors derive from a woman in her thirties or forties with acute COVID-19.

The rearrangement uses TRBV13 and TRBJ2-3; D perhaps matches TRBD1 (6 bases). Trimming pared 2 bases from V and 0 bases from J, leaving 15 bases between. Looked up from germline, CDR1 is PRHDT and CDR2 is FYEKMQ (reference sequence). The CDR3 spans 17 residues. This CDR3 reads CASSLFQGISSTDTQYF. The DNA for the CDR3 is TGTGCCAGCAGCTTATTTCAGGGGATATCTAGCACAGATACGCAGTATTTT.

The CDR3 sequence is CASSSTSGGGPLEQYF. CDR3 DNA sequence: TGCGCCAGCAGCAGTACTAGCGGGGGGGGTCCCCTCGAGCAGTACTTC. The genes are TRBV5-1 and TRBJ2-7; 13 bases map to TRBD2. The trim removed 4 bases at V and 6 bases at J, leaving 10 bases unmatched. The CDR3 length is 16 residues. Germline V gene lookup returns CDR1 SGHRS and CDR2 YFSETQ.

The chain couples TRBV29-1 to TRBJ2-5; 7 bases are a match to TRBD1. CDR3 length: 14 residues. Germline CDR1 SQVTM, CDR2 ANQGSEA. Trimming cost V 6 bases and J 4 bases; bases outside gene matches: 11. CDR3 loop: CSVDPGQVRETQYF. The CDR3 DNA is TGCAGCGTGGACCCAGGACAGGTCAGAGAGACCCAGTACTTC.

The chain carries TRBV2 and TRBJ1-5; D might be TRBD1 (5 bases). The germline CDR1 and CDR2 sequences are SNHLY and FYNNEI. Trimming stripped 4 bases from V and 0 bases from J, with 7 bases between. The CDR3 contains 14 residues. This CDR3 reads CASSGDFSNQPQHF. The CDR3 bases are TGTGCCAGCAGTGGGGACTTTAGCAATCAGCCCCAGCATTTT. Full variable domain (remainder filled in from reference TRBV2 and TRBJ1-5): EPEVTQTPSHQVTQMGQEVILRCVPISNHLYFYWYRQILGQKVEFLVSFYNNEISEKSEIFDDQFSVERPDGSNFTLKIRSTKLEDSAMYFCASSGDFSNQPQHFGDGTRLSIL.

The chain combines TRBV5-5 with TRBJ1-2, with D perhaps TRBD1 (5 bases). CDR3 length: 14 residues. V lost 4 bases and J lost 8, with 18 bases in between. Germline CDR1 reads SGHKS; CDR2 reads YYEKEE (reference sequence). CDR3 coding DNA: TGTGCCAGCAGCCGTAGGGAGGGGCTGAGGGGCTACACCTTC. Protein: CASSRREGLRGYTF.

The rearrangement uses TRBV3-1 (or the pseudogene TRBV3-2) and TRBJ2-7; D not certain. V was shortened by 4 bases and J by 7 bases, with 20 bases between the two germline ends. Germline-derived CDR1 and CDR2 are LGHDT and YNNKEL (reference sequence). The CDR3 is 15 amino acids. CDR3 DNA: TGTGCCAGCAGCCCCAGCTTGAATCGCAAGAGGGAGCAGTACTTC. This codes for CASSPSLNRKREQYF.

This chain connects TRBV29-1 to TRBJ2-1; D may be TRBD1 (5 bases). The CDR3 is 13 residues long. V lost 4 bases and J 5 bases, leaving 12 bases between the germline ends. From germline, CDR1 is SQVTM and CDR2 ANQGSEA. Written as DNA, the CDR3 is TGCAGCGTTGGAAGGGGCTCTCACAATGAGCAGTTCTTC. Translated, it gives CSVGRGSHNEQFF.

The rearrangement uses TRBV19 and TRBJ2-3; 10 nucleotides agree with TRBD2. The CDR3 has 16 amino acids. Trimming at V came to 3 bases and at J to 0 bases, leaving 3 bases not matched to a gene. Germline loops: CDR1 LNHDA, CDR2 SQIVND (reference sequence). CDR3 nucleotides: TGTGCCAGTAGTATTGGGACTAGCGAGAGCACAGATACGCAGTATTTT. It encodes CASSIGTSESTDTQYF. The variable domain in full, completed from reference TRBV19 and TRBJ2-3, reads DGGITQSPKYLFRKEGQNVTLSCEQNLNHDAMYWYRQDPGQGLRLIYYSQIVNDFQKGDIAEGYSVSREKKESFPLTVTSAQKNPTAFYLCASSIGTSESTDTQYFGPGTRLTVL.

The J gene is TRBJ1-6, the V gene TRBV12-3 or TRBV12-4; D is unclear. The ends were cut back, 3 bases at V and 10 bases at J, with 7 bases in the middle. The CDR3 consists of 12 residues. The DNA of the CDR3 is TGTGCCAGCAGTTTTACAAACTCACCCCTCCACTTT. It codes for CASSFTNSPLHF.

The chain joins TRBV7-8 to TRBJ1-4; TRBD1 matches 8 bases. The V segment lost 4 bases and the J segment 7 bases; nucleotides outside the gene matches: 5. CDR1 is SGHVS, CDR2 FQNEAQ, per germline. The CDR3 length is 14 residues. The CDR3 nucleotides read TGTGCCAGCAGCTCCAGGGGGCGTGGTGAAAAACTGTTTTTT. Translated, it gives CASSSRGRGEKLFF.

The count of this clone is one. V usage is TRBV5-1 and J usage is TRBJ1-1, with 8 bases lining up with TRBD1. Unmatched junction bases numbered 6, after V lost 4 bases and J lost 4 bases. Germline values: CDR1 SGHRS, CDR2 YFSETQ. The CDR3 runs to 14 residues. The CDR3 loop is CASSLRQGLTEAFF. CDR3 nucleotide sequence: TGCGCCAGCAGCCTCAGACAGGGGCTCACTGAAGCTTTCTTT.

V gene TRBV11-2 combines with J gene TRBJ1-1; the D is unclear. CDR1 and CDR2 from the germline V gene are SGHAT and FQNNGV. This CDR3 is 13 amino acids long. V gave up 1 base and J gave up 1 base, with 4 bases separating them. For the CDR3, the DNA is TGTGCCAGCAGCTTAGGAGCGAACACTGAAGCTTTCTTT. It specifies CASSLGANTEAFF.

The genes are TRBV7-2 and TRBJ1-2, with D tentatively TRBD1 (5 bases). Germline values: CDR1 SGHTA, CDR2 FQGNSA. Trimming shortened V by 2 bases and J by 4 bases, and 17 bases separated the two germline ends. The CDR3 runs to 16 residues. Here the CDR3 DNA reads TGTGCCAGCAGCTTAACCCAATCGGCAGGGTCCTATGGCTACACCTTC. It yields the protein CASSLTQSAGSYGYTF.

This chain connects TRBV5-1 to TRBJ2-3; tentatively, D is TRBD1 (5 bases). The CDR3 runs 16 residues. Germline assignment: CDR1 SGHRS and CDR2 YFSETQ. Trimming removed 3 bases at V and 0 bases at J, with 14 bases between. CDR3 protein: CASSSAGAASTDTQYF. The CDR3 DNA sequence: TGCGCCAGCAGCTCCGCTGGGGCAGCTAGCACAGATACGCAGTATTTT.

The chain carries TRBV5-1 and TRBJ2-7; tentatively, D is TRBD1 (6 bases). Between the trimmed V and J ends, which lost 1 base and 0 bases, there was a span of 11 bases. The CDR3 is 15 residues long. CDR1 SGHRS and CDR2 YFSETQ come from the germline V gene. The CDR3 is CASSLQGHYSYEQYF. The CDR3 coding sequence is TGCGCCAGCAGCTTGCAGGGACACTACTCCTACGAGCAGTACTTC.

The CDR3 reads CASSKALWEGDTANTGELFF. CDR3 coding DNA: TGTGCCAGCAGCAAAGCGCTTTGGGAAGGGGACACCGCGAACACCGGGGAGCTGTTTTTT. V is TRBV21-1 and J is TRBJ2-2; TRBD1, the table's D call, was not compared with the DNA. TRBV21-1 is listed as a pseudogene. This CDR3 is 20 amino acids long.

To note about this clone: In the same sample, other DNA sequences code for this CDR3. The chain recombines TRBV7-8 with TRBJ1-2, with D hard to call. CDR3 length: 13 amino acids. V gave up 1 base and J gave up 3 bases, with 6 bases separating them. CDR1 and CDR2 from the germline V gene are SGHVS and FQNEAQ. CDR3 in amino acids: CASSLGGYYGYTF. The CDR3 region has the DNA TGTGCCAGCAGCTTAGGCGGCTACTATGGCTACACCTTC. The full variable domain, its missing parts supplied by reference TRBV7-8 and TRBJ1-2, is GAGVSQSPRYKVAKRGQDVALRCDPISGHVSLFWYQQALGQGPEFLTYFQNEAQLDKSGLPSDRFFAERPEGSVSTLKIQRTQQEDSAVYLCASSLGGYYGYTFGSGTRLTVV.

The chain joins TRBV5-1 to TRBJ2-5; TRBD2 matches 12 bases. Germline values: CDR1 SGHRS, CDR2 YFSETQ. The CDR3 runs 15 residues. The V gene end was trimmed by 4 bases and the J gene end by 2 bases; junction bases not matched to a gene: 3. The chain's CDR3 is CASSPTSGGQETQYF. The CDR3 DNA reads as TGCGCCAGCAGCCCGACTAGCGGGGGACAAGAGACCCAGTACTTC.

The CDR3 loop is CASSVDTWGYTF. The CDR3 DNA follows: TGTGCCAGCAGCGTCGACACGTGGGGCTACACCTTC. This sequence joins TRBV5-6 and TRBJ1-2; no clear D. Trimming took off 4 bases at V and 8 bases at J, with 12 bases between the two ends. This CDR3 has 12 residues. The germline gives CDR1 SGHDT, CDR2 YYEEEE.

The chain uses TRBV11-2 and TRBJ2-7, with 9 positions matching TRBD1. Germline loops: CDR1 SGHAT, CDR2 FQNNGV. CDR3 size: 15 residues. The V segment lost 2 bases and the J segment 2 bases; nucleotides outside the gene matches: 4. The CDR3 spells CASSLIRTGAYEQYF. Here the CDR3 DNA reads TGTGCCAGCAGCTTAATTCGGACAGGGGCCTACGAGCAGTACTTC.

The chain carries TRBV5-5 and TRBJ1-4; D remains unclear. The germline V gene encodes CDR1 SGHKS and CDR2 YYEKEE (reference sequence). V shed 0 bases and J shed 0 bases, with 6 bases lying between them. This CDR3 has 15 amino acids. The DNA of the CDR3 is TGTGCCAGCAGCTTGGTCCCCACAACTAATGAAAAACTGTTTTTT. Residues: CASSLVPTTNEKLFF.

The J gene is TRBJ2-1, the V gene TRBV15; 16 bases align to TRBD2. Losses at the gene ends were 0 bases for V and 7 bases for J; bases not matched to a gene: 3. Germline CDR1 is LNHNV and CDR2 is YYDKDF (reference sequence). This CDR3 has 17 amino acids. CDR3 nucleotides: TGTGCCACCAGCAGAGAACCGGGACTAGCGGGGGGGAATGAGCAGTTCTTC. It codes for CATSREPGLAGGNEQFF.

This sequence joins TRBV19 and TRBJ1-5; 8 bases are shared with TRBD1. The CDR3 length is 15 residues. V shed 5 bases and J 6 bases; nucleotides not matched to a gene: 9. Germline loops: CDR1 LNHDA, CDR2 SQIVND (reference sequence). CDR3 sequence: CASSPDGQGSQPQHF. The CDR3 nucleotides are TGTGCCAGTAGTCCAGACGGACAGGGAAGTCAGCCCCAGCATTTT.